These 23 T cell receptor beta chains came from one sample sequenced in a study of blood T cell repertoires in COVID-19. Here immunoSEQ multiplex PCR was the method, and the copy in TCRdb shows in-frame clones only, minus some. This sample has 200,000 to 250,000 clones, with roughly 85% found just once. The sequenced material came from peripheral blood. The receptors were sampled from a woman aged 70-85 years with COVID-19, enrolled during active disease.

This chain links TRBV6-2 or TRBV6-3 with TRBJ2-3; D remains ambiguous. The V gene's germline CDR1 is MNHEY and CDR2 SVGEGT. This CDR3 comprises 15 residues. Trimming left V 4 bases short and J 1 base short, with 12 bases between. The CDR3 spells CASSFRVLRTDTQYF. The CDR3 DNA follows: TGTGCCAGCAGTTTCCGGGTCCTACGCACAGATACGCAGTATTTT.

The chain couples TRBV7-3 to TRBJ1-6; D not certain. Trimming took 5 bases from V and 7 from J, leaving 12 bases between them. Germline CDR1 reads SGHTA; CDR2 reads FQGTGA. This CDR3 comprises 14 residues. CDR3 protein: CASSLQARNSPLHF. CDR3 DNA sequence: TGTGCCAGCAGCCTCCAGGCCCGCAATTCACCCCTCCACTTT.

The chain recombines TRBV19 with TRBJ1-2, with D unresolved. The germline V gene has CDR1 LNHDA and CDR2 SQIVND (reference sequence). Trimming removed 3 bases at V and 2 bases at J, with 13 bases between. CDR3 size: 15 residues. The CDR3 coding sequence is TGTGCCAGTAGTATGACTCGGGGATCGAACTATGGCTACACCTTC. Translating it yields CASSMTRGSNYGYTF. The variable domain in full, with the rest retrieved from reference TRBV19 and TRBJ1-2, is DGGITQSPKYLFRKEGQNVTLSCEQNLNHDAMYWYRQDPGQGLRLIYYSQIVNDFQKGDIAEGYSVSREKKESFPLTVTSAQKNPTAFYLCASSMTRGSNYGYTFGSGTRLTVV.

The rearrangement joins TRBV4-3 to TRBJ2-5, with TRBD2 identical over 8 bases. J lost 5 bases, V lost 0 bases, and 11 bases had no gene match. The CDR3 sequence is 17 residues long. Germline V lookup: CDR1 LGHNA, CDR2 YSLEER. The CDR3 sequence: CASSQDGGLAGFETQYF. CDR3 DNA: TGCGCCAGCAGCCAAGACGGTGGCCTAGCGGGCTTCGAGACCCAGTACTTC.

V is TRBV2 and J is TRBJ2-7, with 7 bases aligning to TRBD2. V lost 5 bases and J lost 7; bases outside the gene matches: 11. The CDR3 length is 14 residues. Germline CDR1 and CDR2: SNHLY and FYNNEI. The CDR3 DNA is TGTGCCAGCAGTAGGTCAGCGGGGCCGGTGGAGCAGTACTTC. Amino acid sequence: CASSRSAGPVEQYF.

This sequence joins TRBV11-3 and TRBJ1-1, with D possibly TRBD1 on 5 matching bases. The V gene's germline CDR1 is SGHNT and CDR2 YENEEA. The CDR3 has 13 amino acids. With 5 bases removed from V and 1 base from J, the gap between germline ends came to 8 bases. The chain's CDR3 is CASSATGNTEAFF. The DNA for the CDR3 is TGTGCCAGCAGCGCTACAGGGAACACTGAAGCTTTCTTT.

This rearrangement joins TRBV5-1 to TRBJ2-1; 8 bases line up with TRBD1. Germline CDR1 reads SGHRS; CDR2 reads YFSETQ. There are 16 residues in the CDR3. V was pared by 4 bases and J by 4 bases, with 10 bases of the junction left unmatched. This CDR3 reads CASSRKTGVDYNEQFF. CDR3 DNA: TGCGCCAGCAGCCGAAAGACAGGGGTGGATTACAATGAGCAGTTCTTC. The variable domain in full, with the rest retrieved from reference TRBV5-1 and TRBJ2-1, is KAGVTQTPRYLIKTRGQQVTLSCSPISGHRSVSWYQQTPGQGLQFLFEYFSETQRNKGNFPGRFSGRQFSNSRSEMNVSTLELGDSALYLCASSRKTGVDYNEQFFGPGTRLTVL.

This chain connects TRBV2 to TRBJ1-1; D not resolved. Germline V CDR1 and CDR2: SNHLY, FYNNEI. The CDR3 runs 13 residues. Trimming pared 3 bases from V and 0 bases from J, leaving 5 bases between. The CDR3 DNA sequence: TGTGCCAGCAGTGATGACATGAACACTGAAGCTTTCTTT. Its protein is CASSDDMNTEAFF.

This sequence joins TRBV25-1 and TRBJ1-1; D ambiguous. Germline V CDR1 and CDR2: MGHDK, SYGVNS. The CDR3 is 13 residues long. Trimming stripped 3 bases from V and 9 bases from J, with 14 bases between. This CDR3 is CASSDVFGRQAFF. The DNA for the CDR3 is TGTGCCAGCAGTGATGTTTTCGGCAGGCAAGCTTTCTTT.

This clone has a single count. This rearrangement joins TRBV5-4 to TRBJ2-1, with D maybe TRBD1 (5 bases). Germline CDR1 and CDR2: SGHNT and YYREEE (reference sequence). The CDR3 has 16 amino acids. Trimming took off 4 bases at V and 0 bases at J, with 14 bases between the two ends. CDR3 sequence reads: CASSIGRGSSYNEQFF. The CDR3 DNA is TGTGCCAGCAGCATTGGAAGGGGAAGCTCCTACAATGAGCAGTTCTTC. The complete variable domain, with remaining parts taken from reference TRBV5-4 and TRBJ2-1, reads ETGVTQSPTHLIKTRGQQVTLRCSSQSGHNTVSWYQQALGQGPQFIFQYYREEENGRGNFPPRFSGLQFPNYSSELNVNALELDDSALYLCASSIGRGSSYNEQFFGPGTRLTVL.

The CDR3 sequence is CASSLVQGNTEAFF. CDR3 bases: TGTGCCAGCAGCTTAGTTCAGGGGAACACTGAAGCTTTCTTT. The V call is TRBV13, the J call TRBJ1-1; possibly TRBD1 for D (5 bases). Germline V gene data show CDR1 as PRHDT and CDR2 as FYEKMQ (reference sequence). Trimming cost V 1 base and J 1 base, with 7 bases left between them. The CDR3 runs 14 residues.

This clone was recorded only once. The chain uses TRBV30 and TRBJ2-7, with TRBD2 identical over 11 bases. Germline V gene lookup returns CDR1 GTSNPN and CDR2 SVGIG (reference sequence). Trimming at V came to 6 bases and at J to 2 bases, leaving 3 bases not matched to a gene. The CDR3 contains 13 residues. CDR3 nucleotides: TGTGCCTGCAGACTAGCGGGGACCTACGAGCAGTACTTC. Its protein is CACRLAGTYEQYF.

The gene calls are TRBV9 and TRBJ2-1; 10 nucleotides agree with TRBD2. From germline, CDR1 is SGDLS and CDR2 YYNGEE. CDR3 length equals 19 residues. After removal of 1 base from V and 0 bases from J, the junction contained 10 bases not matched to a gene. The CDR3 region has the DNA TGTGCCAGCAGCGTACTGAGCGGGGGGGCCGGAGTCTCCTACAATGAGCAGTTCTTC. Translation gives CASSVLSGGAGVSYNEQFF.

This chain uses TRBV29-1 with TRBJ1-2, with D possibly TRBD1 on 5 matching bases. Germline-derived CDR1 and CDR2 are SQVTM and ANQGSEA. Trimming pared 7 bases from V and 3 bases from J, leaving 21 bases between. This CDR3 is built from 15 residues. Here the CDR3 reads CSAAGGESKDYGYTF. The CDR3 DNA reads as TGCAGCGCGGCAGGAGGGGAAAGTAAGGACTATGGCTACACCTTC.

This clone has just one count. The rearrangement uses TRBV19 and TRBJ1-1, with D perhaps matching TRBD1 (5 bases). The V and J ends lost 0 bases and 3 bases respectively, with 8 bases between them. The germline V gene has CDR1 LNHDA and CDR2 SQIVND (reference sequence). The CDR3 spans 14 residues. DNA of the CDR3: TGTGCCAGTAGTATAGAGGGCAGGGACACTGAAGCTTTCTTT. It yields the protein CASSIEGRDTEAFF.

V is TRBV4-3 and J is TRBJ2-7, with TRBD1 as a possible D gene (7 bases). CDR3 length equals 15 residues. V was cut by 3 bases and J by 3 bases, with 15 bases left in between. Germline V gene data show CDR1 as LGHNA and CDR2 as YSLEER. The CDR3 loop reads CASSQEGQSGYEQYF. In nucleotides, the CDR3 is TGCGCCAGCAGCCAGGAGGGACAGAGCGGCTACGAGCAGTACTTC.

V is TRBV19 and J is TRBJ1-2; D ambiguous. Germline CDR1 is LNHDA and CDR2 is SQIVND (reference sequence). The CDR3 covers 16 residues. The V end was cut by 1 base, the J end by 2 bases, with 14 bases between. The CDR3 DNA is TGTGCCAGTAGTATAGTCGAGGGCAACATAAACTATGGCTACACCTTC. Protein: CASSIVEGNINYGYTF.

The chain joins TRBV6-2 or TRBV6-3 to TRBJ1-5; D might be TRBD1 (6 bases). The germline CDR1 and CDR2 sequences are MNHEY and SVGEGT. The CDR3 runs 15 residues. The germline V and J ends were trimmed by 2 bases and 6 bases, with 14 bases remaining between them. CDR3 loop: CASSYGGRASQPQHF. The DNA for the CDR3 is TGTGCCAGCAGTTACGGGGGCCGGGCGAGTCAGCCCCAGCATTTT.

The chain links TRBV5-4 to TRBJ1-1; D is undetermined. V dropped 4 bases and J dropped 0 bases, with 13 bases sitting between them. This CDR3 has 15 amino acids. Germline CDR1 is SGHNT and CDR2 is YYREEE (reference sequence). The chain's CDR3 is CASSAFSLMNTEAFF. CDR3 in DNA: TGTGCCAGCAGCGCCTTTTCGCTAATGAACACTGAAGCTTTCTTT.

The V and J genes are TRBV19 and TRBJ1-5; D call uncertain. Germline V gene sequence: CDR1 LNHDA, CDR2 SQIVND (reference sequence). V lost 3 bases, J lost 6 bases, and 12 bases lay in between. CDR3 length: 14 residues. The chain's CDR3 is CASSMAGDGQPQHF. The CDR3 DNA reads as TGTGCCAGTAGTATGGCCGGGGATGGTCAGCCCCAGCATTTT.

V gene TRBV3-1 (or the pseudogene TRBV3-2) combines with J gene TRBJ1-6; 10 bases map to TRBD1. V dropped 1 base and J dropped 10; count of bases not matched to a gene: 10. The CDR3 consists of 17 residues. Germline assignment: CDR1 LGHDT and CDR2 YNNKEL (reference sequence). The CDR3 protein is CASSQGGGGTGASPLHF. CDR3 nucleotide sequence: TGTGCCAGCAGCCAAGGAGGGGGGGGGACAGGGGCCTCACCCCTCCACTTT.

The rearrangement uses TRBV7-2 and TRBJ1-2, with D possibly TRBD1 on 6 matching bases. The CDR3 covers 18 residues. Trimming removed 2 bases at V and 1 base at J, with 20 bases between. Germline CDR1 reads SGHTA; CDR2 reads FQGNSA. For the CDR3, the DNA is TGTGCCAGCAGCTTAACCTCTTTCGACAGGCGTAATAACTATGGCTACACCTTC. It encodes CASSLTSFDRRNNYGYTF.

V and J are TRBV9 and TRBJ2-1; 7 bases align to TRBD1. This CDR3 comprises 15 residues. The germline V gene has CDR1 SGDLS and CDR2 YYNGEE. V lost 3 bases, J lost 4 bases, and 7 bases stayed unmatched. The CDR3 DNA follows: TGTGCCAGCAGCGGATACAGGGGAGATTACAATGAGCAGTTCTTC. Translation: CASSGYRGDYNEQFF.